Sequencing of this TCR beta chain was carried out in a study of blood T cells in healthy people across ages. This clonotype came up many times. The V end was cut by 0 bases, the J end by 0 bases, with 10 bases between. The CDR3 has 16 residues. Germline CDR1 and CDR2: SGHRS and YFSETQ. A second PCR, run for about 6 to 11 cycles, used a sample-barcoded 5' primer plus a J-beta primer mix. MiXCR was run by TCRdb on the 5' RACE reads, yielding one entry per CDR3 protein. The sample consists of more than 750,000 distinct CDR3 sequences, 25% to 30% of them appearing once. These same records also appear under a second study, on T cells of mothers and their children.

The rearrangement joins TRBV5-1 to TRBJ2-1, with TRBD1 as a possible D gene (5 bases). Sequencing was performed on blood. This TCR came from a woman in her 40s in good health. CDR3 protein: CASSLGGESSYNEQFF. CDR3 nucleotides: TGCGCCAGCAGCTTGGGGGGCGAGAGCTCCTACAATGAGCAGTTCTTC.